This T cell receptor (beta chain) was captured in a study of OX40 agonist ivuxolimab in advanced cancers. No patient had autoimmune disease or received systemic immunosuppression. Per germline, CDR1 MDHEN and CDR2 SYDVKM. The CDR3 runs to 12 residues. V lost 10 bases to trimming and J lost 3 bases, with 12 bases between them. Measured with immunoSEQ multiplex PCR; TCRdb has only the in-frame clones, and not every one. The data hold some 70,000 clones, with approximately 90% observed a single time. This clonotype was obtained from an adult with an advanced solid tumor such as melanoma, head and neck, liver or kidney cancer. The chain recombines TRBV28 with TRBJ1-2, with D maybe TRBD1 (6 bases). The sequences come from CD4+ or CD8+ T cells sorted from blood, collected in a trial of the OX40 agonist ivuxolimab. The CDR3 DNA reads as TGTGCCACAGGGGACAACTACTATGGCTACACCTTC. This translates into CATGDNYYGYTF.